The 23 T cell receptor beta chains in this list originate from one sample, sequenced in a study of shared clonotypes between healthy human individuals. Sequencing used immunoSEQ multiplex PCR; TCRdb keeps in-frame clones, though not all of them. The table has over a million clones, roughly 96% seen once. The sample comprised naive CD4+ T cells sorted from blood. The subset denotes: CD45RA+ positively selected. Receptor source: a man aged 25-45 years in good health.

The chain combines TRBV11-3 with TRBJ2-7; possibly TRBD2 for D (6 bases). V was cut by 5 bases and J by 1 base, with 15 bases left in between. Germline CDR1 SGHNT, CDR2 YENEEA. The CDR3 sequence is 15 residues long. The CDR3 bases are TGTGCCAGCAGCCGATCTCTCGGGGGTTCCTACGAGCAGTACTTC. This gives the protein CASSRSLGGSYEQYF.

This chain joins TRBV5-4 and TRBJ1-2; the match to TRBD1 covers 8 bases. CDR3 length equals 17 residues. Trimming took 4 bases from V and 7 from J; bases not matched to a gene: 18. The germline CDR1 and CDR2 sequences are SGHNT and YYREEE (reference sequence). The CDR3 reads CASSPTGRTQGVGGYTF. CDR3 in DNA: TGTGCCAGCAGCCCCACTGGGCGGACACAGGGGGTAGGTGGCTACACCTTC.

J is TRBJ2-3 and V is TRBV18; D is unclear. The CDR3 is 14 residues long. The germline V gene has CDR1 KGHSH and CDR2 LQKENI. Trimming took 8 bases from V and 0 from J, leaving 12 bases between them. CDR3: CASIGKGSTDTQYF. The CDR3 nucleotides are TGTGCCAGCATAGGGAAGGGAAGCACAGATACGCAGTATTTT.

This clone was seen only once. The rearrangement links TRBV12-2 to TRBJ2-5; the table's D gene call, TRBD2, was not cross checked with the DNA. TRBV12-2 is deemed a pseudogene. The CDR3 runs 14 residues. The CDR3 spells CASSGGGSQETQYF. CDR3 DNA sequence: TGTGCCAGCAGCGGGGGTGGCAGCCAAGAGACCCAGTACTTC.

The rearrangement joins TRBV9 to TRBJ2-7, with TRBD1 identical over 7 bases. The germline gives CDR1 SGDLS, CDR2 YYNGEE. After removal of 0 bases from V and 7 bases from J, the junction contained 10 bases not matched to a gene. This CDR3 comprises 15 residues. The CDR3 DNA follows: TGTGCCAGCAGCGTAGCAGACAGGGCCCTCGAAGAGCAGTACTTC. This codes for CASSVADRALEEQYF.

This clone was recorded a few times. The V and J genes are TRBV5-1 and TRBJ2-3; D is perhaps TRBD1 or TRBD2 (5 bases each). Trimming took 0 bases from V and 8 from J, leaving 10 bases between them. The CDR3 is 13 amino acids. Germline V gene lookup returns CDR1 SGHRS and CDR2 YFSETQ. The CDR3 region has the DNA TGCGCCAGCAGCTTGGTTTTCGGGACTACGCAGTATTTT. Translated, it gives CASSLVFGTTQYF.

The V call is TRBV4-1, the J call TRBJ1-5; 7 bases align to TRBD1. The CDR3 sequence is 17 residues long. The junction had 8 bases not matched to a gene; V was cut back by 2 bases and J by 1 base. Germline lookup yields CDR1 MGHRA and CDR2 YSYEKL. The CDR3 sequence: CASSQPFPGGSNQPQHF. In DNA, the CDR3 is TGCGCCAGCAGCCAACCCTTTCCAGGGGGAAGCAATCAGCCCCAGCATTTT.

The chain couples TRBV6-6 to TRBJ2-2, with TRBD2 as a possible D gene (5 bases). V lost 8 bases and J 6 bases, leaving 22 bases between the germline ends. The CDR3 is 16 residues long. Germline CDR1 MNHNY, CDR2 SVGAGI (reference sequence). The CDR3 region is CASRNSAGAAPGELFF. The CDR3 DNA follows: TGTGCCAGCCGTAATAGCGCCGGAGCGGCCCCCGGGGAGCTGTTTTTT.

The V gene is TRBV6-1, the J gene TRBJ1-4; D not certain. V was cut by 6 bases and J by 4 bases, with 15 bases left in between. The CDR3 covers 15 residues. The germline CDR1 and CDR2 sequences are MNHNS and SASEGT. The CDR3 region is CASRVAQLHNEKLFF. DNA of the CDR3: TGTGCCAGCAGGGTGGCACAGCTGCATAATGAAAAACTGTTTTTT.

The chain recombines TRBV5-1 with TRBJ2-1; 8 positions match TRBD2. Germline V lookup: CDR1 SGHRS, CDR2 YFSETQ. V lost 0 bases, J lost 6 bases, and 8 bases stayed unmatched. The CDR3 contains 16 residues. CDR3 in amino acids: CASSLGGLGPSNEQFF. CDR3 bases: TGCGCCAGCAGCTTGGGGGGACTAGGCCCTTCCAATGAGCAGTTCTTC.

This clone was seen only once. The chain links TRBV15 to TRBJ2-5; D possibly uses TRBD1 or TRBD2 (5 bases each). The CDR3 spans 17 residues. V was pared by 5 bases and J by 2 bases, with 21 bases between. Germline values: CDR1 LNHNV, CDR2 YYDKDF (reference sequence). The chain's CDR3 is CATSRPGAADLQETQYF. CDR3 sequence (DNA): TGTGCCACCAGCCGGCCCGGGGCTGCAGACCTACAAGAGACCCAGTACTTC.

The rearrangement joins TRBV7-9 to TRBJ2-7; TRBD2 aligns across 9 bases. This CDR3 is built from 14 residues. V lost 5 bases and J lost 3; bases outside the gene matches: 5. Per the germline V gene, CDR1 is SEHNR and CDR2 is FQNEAQ (reference sequence). The CDR3 nucleotides read TGTGCCAGCAGCCGTAGCGGGAGCATCTACGAGCAGTACTTC. It translates to CASSRSGSIYEQYF.

In its sample, this clone was seen once. The rearrangement uses TRBV18 and TRBJ2-3; TRBD2 agrees at 11 bases. CDR1 is KGHSH and CDR2 is LQKENI in the germline V gene. The V and J ends lost 4 bases and 1 base, in that order; junction bases with no gene match: 1. The CDR3 totals 15 residues. The DNA of the CDR3 is TGTGCCAGCTCACAGGGACTAGCGGGCACAGATACGCAGTATTTT. It yields the protein CASSQGLAGTDTQYF. Using reference TRBV18 and TRBJ2-3 for the parts outside the CDR3, the full variable domain is NAGVMQNPRHLVRRRGQEARLRCSPMKGHSHVYWYRQLPEEGLKFMVYLQKENIIDESGMPKERFSAEFPKEGPSILRIQQVVRGDSAAYFCASSQGLAGTDTQYFGPGTRLTVL.

The chain carries TRBV11-3 and TRBJ2-7; no clear D gene. Trimming shortened V by 5 bases and J by 1 base, and 9 bases separated the two germline ends. The CDR3 runs to 13 residues. From germline, CDR1 is SGHNT and CDR2 YENEEA. CDR3 DNA sequence: TGTGCCAGCAGCCCGAGTGAATCCTACGAGCAGTACTTC. Encoded protein: CASSPSESYEQYF.

This clone is a singleton in its sample. The chain is built from TRBV28 and TRBJ2-3, with D uncertain. CDR3 size: 15 residues. CDR1 and CDR2 (germline): MDHEN, SYDVKM. Trimming removed 3 bases from V and 2 bases from J, with 12 bases in between. The CDR3: CASSFRVGFTDTQYF. DNA of the CDR3: TGTGCCAGCAGTTTTAGGGTGGGCTTCACAGATACGCAGTATTTT.

CDR3 sequence: CASSSRGYEQYF. CDR3 DNA sequence: TGTGCCAGCAGTAGCCGGGGTTACGAGCAGTACTTC. V and J are TRBV6-5 and TRBJ2-7; the D gene is possibly TRBD2 (5 bases). V was trimmed by 5 bases and J by 4 bases, leaving 9 bases between them. CDR1 MNHEY and CDR2 SVGAGI come from the germline V gene. The CDR3 covers 12 residues.

The J gene is TRBJ2-4, the V gene TRBV5-1; TRBD1 aligns across 7 bases. The germline gives CDR1 SGHRS, CDR2 YFSETQ. The CDR3 is made up of 16 amino acids. V was clipped by 0 bases and J by 1 base; unmatched bases: 4. CDR3 bases: TGCGCCAGCAGCTTGGCCGGACAGGATGCCAAAAACATTCAGTACTTC. It codes for CASSLAGQDAKNIQYF.

The chain employs TRBV15 and TRBJ2-7, with D possibly matching TRBD1 (5 bases). The CDR3 totals 15 residues. Deletions cut 1 base from V and 5 bases from J, with 15 bases between. Germline V gene data show CDR1 as LNHNV and CDR2 as YYDKDF (reference sequence). Here the CDR3 DNA reads TGTGCCACCAGCAGAGGTTACAGGCAAAGCCACGAGCAGTACTTC. Translating gives CATSRGYRQSHEQYF. The complete variable domain, with remaining parts taken from reference TRBV15 and TRBJ2-7, reads DAMVIQNPRYQVTQFGKPVTLSCSQTLNHNVMYWYQQKSSQAPKLLFHYYDKDFNNEADTPDNFQSRRPNTSFCFLDIRSPGLGDTAMYLCATSRGYRQSHEQYFGPGTRLTVT.

V and J are TRBV28 and TRBJ2-1; D unclear. Looked up from germline, CDR1 is MDHEN and CDR2 is SYDVKM. CDR3 length equals 14 residues. V dropped 2 bases and J dropped 5 bases, with 10 bases sitting between them. The CDR3 loop is CASSLLSRNNEQFF. The DNA for the CDR3 is TGTGCCAGCAGTTTACTATCTAGAAACAATGAGCAGTTCTTC. The full variable domain, its missing parts supplied by reference TRBV28 and TRBJ2-1, is DVKVTQSSRYLVKRTGEKVFLECVQDMDHENMFWYRQDPGLGLRLIYFSYDVKMKEKGDIPEGYSVSREKKERFSLILESASTNQTSMYLCASSLLSRNNEQFFGPGTRLTVL.

The chain joins TRBV7-9 to TRBJ2-3; D gene unclear. CDR3 length: 14 residues. Germline-derived CDR1 and CDR2 are SEHNR and FQNEAQ (reference sequence). Trimming pared 3 bases from V and 9 bases from J, leaving 16 bases between. This CDR3 is CASSLSVDPRTQYF. CDR3 DNA sequence: TGTGCCAGCAGCTTGAGCGTCGACCCAAGGACGCAGTATTTT.

This clone showed up just once. The J gene is TRBJ2-7, the V gene TRBV11-3, with D hard to call. Germline V gene data show CDR1 as SGHNT and CDR2 as YENEEA. The CDR3 extends over 14 amino acids. V was cut by 4 bases and J by 5 bases, with 15 bases left in between. The CDR3 sequence is CASSSGPSDDEQYF. The CDR3, as DNA: TGTGCCAGCAGCTCTGGACCTTCCGACGACGAGCAGTACTTC.

The V gene is TRBV7-6, the J gene TRBJ2-2; D gene ambiguous. Per germline, CDR1 SGHVS and CDR2 FNYEAQ. The CDR3 contains 19 residues. V was pared by 5 bases and J by 0 bases, with 22 bases between. The CDR3 DNA reads TGTGCCAGCAGCGCCCACCTAGGGAATGTGTTCGCGAACACCGGGGAGCTGTTTTTT. It specifies CASSAHLGNVFANTGELFF.

V is TRBV10-3 and J is TRBJ2-7; 7 nucleotides match TRBD2. V gave up 0 bases and J gave up 2 bases; unmatched junction bases: 10. The germline CDR1 and CDR2 sequences are ENHRY and SYGVKD. The CDR3 covers 17 residues. The CDR3 nucleotides are TGTGCCATCAGTGAGTCGATCTGGGCAGGGACTACCTACGAGCAGTACTTC. Its protein is CAISESIWAGTTYEQYF.